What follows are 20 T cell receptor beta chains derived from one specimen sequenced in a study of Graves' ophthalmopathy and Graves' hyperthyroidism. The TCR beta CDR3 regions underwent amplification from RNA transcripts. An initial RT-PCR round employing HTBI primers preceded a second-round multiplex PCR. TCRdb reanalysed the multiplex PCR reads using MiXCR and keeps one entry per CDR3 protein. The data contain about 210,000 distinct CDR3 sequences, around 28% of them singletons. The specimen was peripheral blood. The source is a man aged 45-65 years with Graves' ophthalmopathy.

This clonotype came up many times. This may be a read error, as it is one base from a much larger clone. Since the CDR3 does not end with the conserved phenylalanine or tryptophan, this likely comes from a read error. The CDR3 protein is CAWSYDFQETQYS. CDR3 in DNA: TGTGCCTGGAGCTATGATTTCCAAGAGACCCAGTACTCC. V is TRBV30 and J is TRBJ2-5; the D is unclear. The CDR3 covers 13 residues. V lost 3 bases, J lost 1 base, and 9 bases lay in between. Germline V CDR1 and CDR2: GTSNPN, SVGIG (reference sequence).

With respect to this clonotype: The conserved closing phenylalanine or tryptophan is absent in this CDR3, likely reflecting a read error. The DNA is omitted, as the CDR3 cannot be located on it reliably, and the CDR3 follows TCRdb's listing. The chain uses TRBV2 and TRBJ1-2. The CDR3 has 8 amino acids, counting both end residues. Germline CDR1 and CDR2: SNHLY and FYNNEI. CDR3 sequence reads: CASRGSGL.

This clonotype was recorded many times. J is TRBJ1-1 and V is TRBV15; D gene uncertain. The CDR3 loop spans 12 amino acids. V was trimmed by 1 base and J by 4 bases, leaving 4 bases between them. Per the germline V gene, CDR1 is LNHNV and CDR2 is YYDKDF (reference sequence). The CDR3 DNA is TGTGCCACCAGCAGAGGGGTCACTGAAGCTTTCTTT. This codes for CATSRGVTEAFF.

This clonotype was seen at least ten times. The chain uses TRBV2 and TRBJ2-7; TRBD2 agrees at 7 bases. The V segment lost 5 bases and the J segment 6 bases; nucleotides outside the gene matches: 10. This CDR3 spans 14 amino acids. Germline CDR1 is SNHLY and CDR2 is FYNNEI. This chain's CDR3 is CASSIPGTTSEQYF. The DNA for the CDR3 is TGTGCCAGCAGTATTCCCGGGACTACGAGCGAGCAGTACTTC.

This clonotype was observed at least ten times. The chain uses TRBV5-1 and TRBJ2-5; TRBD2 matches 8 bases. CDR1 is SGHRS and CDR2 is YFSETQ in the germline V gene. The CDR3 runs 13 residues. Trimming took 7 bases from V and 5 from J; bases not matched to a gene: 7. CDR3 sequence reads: CASSSGSTETQYF. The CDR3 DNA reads TGCGCCAGCTCCAGCGGGAGTACGGAGACCCAGTACTTC.

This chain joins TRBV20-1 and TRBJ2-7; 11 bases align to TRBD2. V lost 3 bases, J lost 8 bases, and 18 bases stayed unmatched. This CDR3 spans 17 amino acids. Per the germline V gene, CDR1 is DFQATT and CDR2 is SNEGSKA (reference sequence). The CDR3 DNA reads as TGCAGTGCTAGCCCGGGACTAGCGGACATTATCCTCGGGAAGCAGTACTTC. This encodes CSASPGLADIILGKQYF.

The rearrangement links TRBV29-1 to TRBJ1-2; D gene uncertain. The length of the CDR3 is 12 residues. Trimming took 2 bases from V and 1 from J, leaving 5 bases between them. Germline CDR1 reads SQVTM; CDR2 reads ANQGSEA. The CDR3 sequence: CSVEILNYGYTF. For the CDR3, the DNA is TGCAGCGTTGAAATCCTTAACTATGGCTACACCTTC.

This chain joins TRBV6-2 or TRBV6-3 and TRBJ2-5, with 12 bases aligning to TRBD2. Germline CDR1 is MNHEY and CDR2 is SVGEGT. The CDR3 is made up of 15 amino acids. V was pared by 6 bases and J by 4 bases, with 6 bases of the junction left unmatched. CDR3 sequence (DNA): TGTGCCAGCAGCCTACTAGCGGGAGGTCTAGAGACCCAGTACTTC. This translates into CASSLLAGGLETQYF.

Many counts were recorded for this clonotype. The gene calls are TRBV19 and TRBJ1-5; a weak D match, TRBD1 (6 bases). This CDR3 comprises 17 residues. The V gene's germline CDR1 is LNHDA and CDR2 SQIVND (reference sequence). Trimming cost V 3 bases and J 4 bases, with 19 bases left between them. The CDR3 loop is CASSILPEGVENQPQHF. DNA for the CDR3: TGTGCCAGTAGTATCCTCCCAGAGGGGGTCGAAAATCAGCCCCAGCATTTT. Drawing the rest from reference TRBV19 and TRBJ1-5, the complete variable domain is DGGITQSPKYLFRKEGQNVTLSCEQNLNHDAMYWYRQDPGQGLRLIYYSQIVNDFQKGDIAEGYSVSREKKESFPLTVTSAQKNPTAFYLCASSILPEGVENQPQHFGDGTRLSIL.

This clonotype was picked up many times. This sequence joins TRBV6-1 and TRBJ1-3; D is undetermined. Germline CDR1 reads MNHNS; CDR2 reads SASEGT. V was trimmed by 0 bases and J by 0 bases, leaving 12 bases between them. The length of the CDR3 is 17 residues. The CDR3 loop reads CASSEALGGHSGNTIYF. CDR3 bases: TGTGCCAGCAGTGAAGCGCTCGGCGGCCACTCTGGAAACACCATATATTTT.

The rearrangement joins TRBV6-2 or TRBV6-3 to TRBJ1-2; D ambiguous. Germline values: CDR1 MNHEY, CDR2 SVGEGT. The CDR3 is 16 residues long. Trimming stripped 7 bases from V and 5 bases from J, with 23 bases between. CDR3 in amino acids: CASTDYREVLTYGYTF. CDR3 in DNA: TGTGCCAGCACTGACTACCGGGAAGTGCTGACATATGGCTACACCTTC.

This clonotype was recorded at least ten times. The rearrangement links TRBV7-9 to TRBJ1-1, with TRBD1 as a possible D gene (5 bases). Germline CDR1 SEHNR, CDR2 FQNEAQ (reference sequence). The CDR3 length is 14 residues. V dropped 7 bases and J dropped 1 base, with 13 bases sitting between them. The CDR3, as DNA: TGTGCCAGCACCCCAGGGAATTGGAACACTGAAGCTTTCTTT. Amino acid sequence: CASTPGNWNTEAFF.

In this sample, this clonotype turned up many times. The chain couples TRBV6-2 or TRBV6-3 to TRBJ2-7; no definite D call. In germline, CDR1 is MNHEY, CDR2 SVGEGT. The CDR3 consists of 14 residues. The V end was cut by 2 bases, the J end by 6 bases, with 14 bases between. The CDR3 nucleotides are TGTGCCAGCAGTTACACAGACTCGTCGCCCGAGCAGTACTTC. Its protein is CASSYTDSSPEQYF.

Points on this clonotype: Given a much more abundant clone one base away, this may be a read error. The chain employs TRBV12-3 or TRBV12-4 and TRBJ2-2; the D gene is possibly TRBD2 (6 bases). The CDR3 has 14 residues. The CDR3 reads CASRTGTSTGDLFF. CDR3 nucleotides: TGTGCCAGCAGGACCGGGACTTCAACCGGGGATCTGTTTTTT.

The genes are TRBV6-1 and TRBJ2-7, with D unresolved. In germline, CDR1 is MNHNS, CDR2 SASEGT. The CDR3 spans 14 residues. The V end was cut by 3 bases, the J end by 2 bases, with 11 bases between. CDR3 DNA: TGTGCCAGCAGTGACCCCCATGGCCCCTACGAGCAGTACTTC. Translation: CASSDPHGPYEQYF.

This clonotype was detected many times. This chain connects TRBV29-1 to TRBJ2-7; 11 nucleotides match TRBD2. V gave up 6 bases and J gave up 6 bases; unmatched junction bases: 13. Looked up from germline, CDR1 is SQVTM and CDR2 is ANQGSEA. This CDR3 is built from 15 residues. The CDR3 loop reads CSVQGLAEIRSEQYF. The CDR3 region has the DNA TGCAGCGTCCAGGGACTAGCGGAAATTCGGAGCGAGCAGTACTTC.

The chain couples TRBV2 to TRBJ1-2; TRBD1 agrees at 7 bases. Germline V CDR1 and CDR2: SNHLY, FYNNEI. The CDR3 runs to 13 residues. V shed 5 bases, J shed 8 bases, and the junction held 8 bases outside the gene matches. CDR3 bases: TGTGCCAGCAGTCCACAGGGGTCGTGGGGCTACACCTTC. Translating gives CASSPQGSWGYTF.

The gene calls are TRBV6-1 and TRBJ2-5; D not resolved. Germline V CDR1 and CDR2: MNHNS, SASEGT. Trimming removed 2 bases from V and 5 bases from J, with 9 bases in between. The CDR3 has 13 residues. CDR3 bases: TGTGCCAGCAGTGAACTCGCCCGGGAGACCCAGTACTTC. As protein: CASSELARETQYF.

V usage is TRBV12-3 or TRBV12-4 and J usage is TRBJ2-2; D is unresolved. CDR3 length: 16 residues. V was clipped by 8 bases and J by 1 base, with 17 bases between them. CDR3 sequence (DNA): TGTGCCAGCGACGGCCGTGGGTCAGGGAACACCGGGGAGCTGTTTTTT. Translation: CASDGRGSGNTGELFF.

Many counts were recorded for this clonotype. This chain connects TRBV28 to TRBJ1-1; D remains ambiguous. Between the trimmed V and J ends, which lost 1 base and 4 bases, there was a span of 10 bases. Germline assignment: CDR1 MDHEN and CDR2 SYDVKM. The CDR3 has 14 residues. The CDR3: CASSLFVGSTEAFF. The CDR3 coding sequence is TGTGCCAGCAGTTTATTTGTGGGATCCACTGAAGCTTTCTTT.